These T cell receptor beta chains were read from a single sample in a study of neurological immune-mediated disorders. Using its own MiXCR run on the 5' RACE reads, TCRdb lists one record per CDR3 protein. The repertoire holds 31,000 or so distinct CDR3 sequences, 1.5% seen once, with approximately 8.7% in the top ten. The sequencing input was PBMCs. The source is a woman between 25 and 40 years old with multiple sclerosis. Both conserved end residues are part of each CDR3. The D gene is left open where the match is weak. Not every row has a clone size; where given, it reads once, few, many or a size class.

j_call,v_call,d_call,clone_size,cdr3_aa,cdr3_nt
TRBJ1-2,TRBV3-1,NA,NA,CASSQYPGTSGYTF,TGTGCCAGCAGCCAGTATCCGGGGACCTCAGGCTACACCTTC
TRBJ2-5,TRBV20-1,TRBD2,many,CSARVAGQETQYF,TGCAGTGCTAGAGTAGCGGGCCAAGAGACCCAGTACTTC
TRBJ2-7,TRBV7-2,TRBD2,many,CASSLAGGGAYEQYF,TGTGCCAGCAGCTTAGCGGGTGGGGGGGCCTACGAGCAGTACTTC
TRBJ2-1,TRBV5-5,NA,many,CASSFNGWEQFF,TGTGCCAGCAGCTTTAACGGCTGGGAGCAGTTCTTC
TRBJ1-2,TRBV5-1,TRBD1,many,CASSRDRGEDYGYTF,TGCGCCAGCAGCCGGGACAGGGGGGAGGACTATGGCTACACCTTC
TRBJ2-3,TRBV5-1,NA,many,CASSSPEALGDTQYF,TGCGCCAGCAGCTCCCCAGAGGCGCTGGGGGATACGCAGTATTTT
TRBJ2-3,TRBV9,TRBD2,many,CASSAPGLAATNARTDTQYF,TGTGCCAGCAGCGCACCGGGACTAGCGGCGACTAATGCTCGCACAGATACGCAGTATTTT
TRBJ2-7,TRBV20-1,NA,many,CSPLVGHTSNEQYF,TGCAGCCCCCTCGTGGGGCACACAAGTAACGAGCAGTACTTC
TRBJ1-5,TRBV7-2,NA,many,CASSLGSVGNQPQHF,TGTGCCAGCAGCTTAGGATCGGTTGGCAATCAGCCCCAGCATTTT
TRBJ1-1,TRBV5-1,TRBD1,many,CASSLQTGLNTEAFF,TGCGCCAGCAGCTTACAGACAGGGCTGAACACTGAAGCTTTCTTT
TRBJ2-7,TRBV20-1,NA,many,CSANRLLYEQYF,TGCAGTGCTAACCGCCTCCTCTACGAGCAGTACTTC
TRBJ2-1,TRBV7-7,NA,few,CASSPTGGPYNEQFF,TGTGCTAGCAGTCCTACCGGGGGGCCGTACAATGAGCAGTTCTTC
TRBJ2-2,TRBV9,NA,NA,CDSSTGTGELFF,TGTGACAGCAGCACTGGCACCGGGGAGCTGTTTTTT
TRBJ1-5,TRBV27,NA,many,CASSLSTGTHQPQHF,TGTGCCAGCAGTTTATCTACAGGCACCCATCAGCCCCAGCATTTT
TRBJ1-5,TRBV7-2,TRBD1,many,CASSLTGANQPQHF,TGTGCCAGCAGCTTGACAGGGGCAAATCAGCCCCAGCATTTT
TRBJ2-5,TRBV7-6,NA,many,CASSTLASETQYF,TGTGCCAGCAGTACTTTAGCATCTGAGACCCAGTACTTC
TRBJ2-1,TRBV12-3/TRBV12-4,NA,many,CASSPYDEQFF,TGTGCCAGCAGTCCTTATGATGAGCAGTTCTTC
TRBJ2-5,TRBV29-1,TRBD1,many,CSPRDSEETQYF,TGCAGCCCTCGGGACAGCGAAGAGACCCAGTACTTC
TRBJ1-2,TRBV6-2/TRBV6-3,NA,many,CASSFRVTGYTF,TGTGCCAGCAGTTTCAGGGTTACCGGCTACACCTTC
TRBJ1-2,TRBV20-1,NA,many,CSANRENYGYTF,TGCAGTGCTAACAGGGAAAACTATGGCTACACCTTC
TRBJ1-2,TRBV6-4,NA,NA,CASSDSMGGASGYTF,TGTGCCAGCAGTGACTCGATGGGGGGGGCGAGTGGCTACACCTTC
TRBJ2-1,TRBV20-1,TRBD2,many,CSARVQMGTRYNEQFF,TGCAGTGCTAGAGTTCAAATGGGGACTAGGTACAATGAGCAGTTCTTC
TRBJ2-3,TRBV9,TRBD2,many,CASSIAGGVDTQYF,TGTGCCAGCAGTATAGCGGGGGGGGTGGATACGCAGTATTTT
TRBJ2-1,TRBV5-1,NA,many,CASSRMGSYNEQFF,TGCGCCAGCAGCCGGATGGGCTCCTACAATGAGCAGTTCTTC
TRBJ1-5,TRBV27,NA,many,CASSPAGNQPQHF,TGTGCCAGCAGTCCTGCGGGGAACCAGCCCCAGCATTTT
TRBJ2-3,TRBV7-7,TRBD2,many,CASSPAGGPTDTQYF,TGTGCCAGCAGTCCTGCGGGGGGACCCACAGATACGCAGTATTTT
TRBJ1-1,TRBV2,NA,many,CASSEASRLLNTEAFF,TGTGCCAGCAGTGAAGCGTCGAGACTTTTGAACACTGAAGCTTTCTTT
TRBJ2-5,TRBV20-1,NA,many,CSARESGRQETQYF,TGCAGTGCTAGAGAGTCAGGACGGCAAGAGACCCAGTACTTC
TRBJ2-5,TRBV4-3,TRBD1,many,CASSQDNRGAETQYF,TGCGCCAGCAGCCAAGATAACAGGGGAGCAGAGACCCAGTACTTC
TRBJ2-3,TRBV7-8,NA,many,CASSFERLAPRTQYF,TGTGCCAGCAGCTTCGAAAGGCTAGCGCCGCGAACGCAGTATTTT
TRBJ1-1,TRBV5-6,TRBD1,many,CASSSVRDRRNTEAFF,TGTGCCAGCAGCTCCGTCCGGGACAGGAGGAACACTGAAGCTTTCTTT
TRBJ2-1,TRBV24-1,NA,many,CATSDPGGPSYNEQFF,TGTGCCACCAGTGATCCCGGGGGCCCTTCCTACAATGAGCAGTTCTTC
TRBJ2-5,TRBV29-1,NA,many,CSVIRRETQYF,TGCAGCGTTATCCGGCGGGAGACCCAGTACTTC
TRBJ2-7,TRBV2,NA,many,CASSETWVEQYF,TGTGCCAGCAGTGAGACATGGGTCGAGCAGTACTTC
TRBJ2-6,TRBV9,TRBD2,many,CASSLRMGGVGANVLTF,TGTGCCAGCAGCTTAAGGATGGGAGGGGTTGGGGCCAACGTCCTGACTTTC
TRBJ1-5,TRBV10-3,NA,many,CAISGGDTADNQPQHF,TGTGCCATCAGTGGTGGGGACACGGCCGACAATCAGCCCCAGCATTTT
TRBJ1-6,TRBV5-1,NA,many,CASSLRAGYSYSPLNF,TGCGCCAGCAGCTTACGGGCAGGATATTCATATTCACCCCTCAACTTT
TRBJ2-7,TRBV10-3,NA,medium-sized,CAISESIDRGYEQYF,TGTGCCATCAGTGAGTCGATAGACAGAGGCTACGAGCAGTACTTC
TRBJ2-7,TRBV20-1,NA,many,CSAREDSGSSYEQYF,TGCAGTGCTAGAGAAGATTCAGGGTCCTCCTACGAGCAGTACTTC
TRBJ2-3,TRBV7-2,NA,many,CASSLGGRGTDTQYF,TGTGCCAGCAGCTTAGGGGGGCGCGGCACAGATACGCAGTATTTT
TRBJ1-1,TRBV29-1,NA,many,CSVDHRVGMNTEAFF,TGCAGCGTTGATCACAGGGTGGGCATGAACACTGAAGCTTTCTTT